Reported below is one TCR beta chain. This sample is drawn from a study of blood T cells in healthy people across ages. A second PCR, run for about 6 to 12 cycles, used a sample-barcoded 5' primer plus a J-beta primer mix. TCRdb recomputed calls from the 5' RACE reads with MiXCR, one row per CDR3 protein. The sample records about 1.5 million distinct CDR3 sequences, 40% to 50% being singletons. The amount of total RNA extracted per sample was at least 5.5 micrograms. Germline CDR1 and CDR2: LNHNV and YYDKDF (reference sequence). This CDR3 has 16 residues. Trimming cost V 5 bases and J 0 bases; bases outside gene matches: 9.

This clonotype was obtained from a woman aged 18-35 years in good health. Sequenced: blood. The V call is TRBV15, the J call TRBJ2-5; 7 nucleotides match TRBD2. CDR3 sequence (DNA): TGTGCCACCAGCCAGAACAAGCGGGGATACCAAGAGACCCAGTACTTC. It translates to CATSQNKRGYQETQYF.